This TCR beta chain emerged from a study of somatic mutations in cytotoxic T cells in rheumatoid arthritis. Study-level background: No treatment had yet been given when patient blood (under 34 ml EDTA) was drawn, right after diagnosis.

On this clone: As yet, its antigen is unknown.

Study-wide points: CD8+ clonality increased with age in rheumatoid arthritis patients but not in healthy controls.

In the authors' methods: The authors compared patient CD8+ clones larger than 1% against published virus-specific TCRB sequences. Only a few of these clones matched. TCRdb's table, derived via immunoSEQ multiplex PCR, lists solely in-frame clones and lacks some. V, J and clone size are taken as reported in that table, and D and trimming were inferred from the DNA itself. The table includes some 23,000 clones, 80% to 90% detected once. The receptor comes from an adult with rheumatoid arthritis. The sequencing input was CD8+ T cells sorted from blood.

The CDR3 loop reads CASGLVQADTDTQYF. In DNA form, the CDR3 reads TGTGCTAGTGGTTTGGTACAGGCAGACACAGATACGCAGTATTTT. The chain carries TRBV12-5 and TRBJ2-3; D might be TRBD1 (5 bases). This CDR3 is 15 amino acids long. Germline-derived CDR1 and CDR2 are LGHNT and FRNRAP. V lost 0 bases to trimming and J lost 2 bases, with 9 bases between them.